The rows below give T cell receptor beta chains drawn from one sample of a study of blood T cell repertoires in COVID-19. The assay was immunoSEQ multiplex PCR, and TCRdb's table has in-frame clones only and misses some. The repertoire holds hundreds of thousands of clones, with roughly nine tenths as singletons. Sequenced: PBMCs or T cells enriched from blood (not recorded which). The receptors come from a young woman who had recovered from COVID-19. The CDR3 runs from the conserved cysteine through the conserved F or W. A D gene is named only where the DNA matches it firmly. The size entry is marked missing in some rows and otherwise reads once, few, many or a size class.

v_gene	j_gene	abundance	d_gene	CDR3aa	CDR3nt
TRBV6-5	TRBJ1-2	-	-	CASSTGINYGYTF	TGTGCCAGCAGTACAGGGATCAACTATGGCTACACCTTC
TRBV12-3/TRBV12-4	TRBJ1-5	-	-	CASGGGLHQPQHF	TGTGCCAGCGGGGGAGGGCTCCATCAGCCCCAGCATTTT
TRBV7-8	TRBJ2-3	-	TRBD1	CASSPTGGGPTDTQYF	TGTGCCAGCAGCCCGACAGGGGGCGGCCCCACAGATACGCAGTATTTT
TRBV7-2	TRBJ2-1	-	TRBD2	CASSSRWVGGGEYNEQFF	TGTGCCAGCAGCTCCCGATGGGTTGGCGGGGGGGAATACAATGAGCAGTTCTTC
TRBV11-2	TRBJ1-1	-	TRBD1	CASSVHRGRESEAFF	TGTGCCAGCAGCGTACACAGGGGGAGGGAAAGTGAAGCTTTCTTT
TRBV6-5	TRBJ1-6	-	-	CASSQQGDNSPLHF	TGTGCCAGCAGCCAACAGGGTGATAATTCACCCCTCCACTTT
TRBV5-1	TRBJ2-1	-	TRBD2	CASSRNPMTSGGINEQFF	TGCGCCAGCAGCCGCAATCCCATGACTAGCGGCGGTATTAATGAGCAGTTCTTC
TRBV28	TRBJ1-5	-	-	CASRNGHNSNQPQHF	TGTGCCAGCAGAAATGGGCATAATAGCAATCAGCCCCAGCATTTT
TRBV7-2	TRBJ2-1	-	-	CASSFVTSSYNEQFF	TGTGCCAGCAGCTTCGTAACGAGCTCCTACAATGAGCAGTTCTTC
TRBV11-2	TRBJ2-5	-	-	CASSFKPLRETQYF	TGTGCCAGCAGCTTCAAGCCCCTCCGGGAGACCCAGTACTTC
TRBV9	TRBJ1-1	-	TRBD1	CASSGTGAGSEAFF	TGTGCCAGCAGCGGGACAGGGGCTGGGAGTGAAGCTTTCTTT
TRBV4-1	TRBJ1-3	-	TRBD1	CASSRGWDRMLGNTIYF	TGCGCCAGCAGCCGGGGGTGGGACAGGATGTTGGGAAACACCATATATTTT
TRBV18	TRBJ1-1	-	TRBD1	CASSPTGVDTEAFF	TGTGCCAGCTCACCGACAGGGGTAGACACTGAAGCTTTCTTT
TRBV10-3	TRBJ2-1	few	TRBD1	CAISAGGRGYNEQFF	TGTGCCATCAGTGCAGGGGGTAGGGGGTACAATGAGCAGTTCTTC
TRBV29-1	TRBJ1-2	-	-	CSVALSPYGYTF	TGCAGCGTTGCACTAAGTCCTTATGGCTACACCTTC
TRBV5-1	TRBJ2-3	-	TRBD1	CASSSRGHETDTQYF	TGCGCCAGCAGCTCCAGGGGGCACGAGACAGATACGCAGTATTTT
TRBV5-1	TRBJ2-1	-	-	CASSLGADRSYGNEQFF	TGCGCCAGCAGCTTGGGGGCCGACAGGTCCTATGGGAATGAGCAGTTCTTC
TRBV4-1	TRBJ1-4	-	TRBD1	CASSQDARGRQNEKLFF	TGCGCCAGCAGCCAAGATGCCAGGGGGCGGCAAAATGAAAAACTGTTTTTT
TRBV5-6	TRBJ2-3	-	TRBD2	CASSPRTSGGYDTQYF	TGTGCCAGCAGCCCCCGGACTAGCGGGGGGTATGATACGCAGTATTTT
TRBV3-1/TRBV3-2	TRBJ1-2	-	TRBD1	CASSPQGNYGYTF	TGTGCCAGCAGCCCACAGGGGAATTATGGCTACACCTTC
TRBV15	TRBJ2-3	-	TRBD2	CATSRDSGLAGGPTDTQYF	TGTGCCACCAGCAGAGATTCGGGACTAGCGGGGGGACCCACAGATACGCAGTATTTT
TRBV6-5	TRBJ1-2	-	-	CASSYFQEGGGGYTF	TGTGCCAGCAGTTACTTCCAGGAGGGCGGAGGAGGCTACACCTTC